A selection of T cell receptor beta chains follows, all from one sample in a study of cytomegalovirus exposure and HLA in healthy donors. Generated by immunoSEQ multiplex PCR, the TCRdb table keeps only in-frame clones and is missing some. The table lists 200,000 to 250,000 clones, roughly 80% of them singletons. The sequencing input was PBMCs. These receptor sequences come from a man aged 35 to 55 in good health and CMV-seronegative. CDR3s include the opening cysteine and the closing phenylalanine or tryptophan. D genes are given only for firm matches. Expanded clones are given a class, and other clones once, few, many or no size at all.

NA TRBJ2-5 TRBV5-1 NA TGCGCCAGCGCAACCGAGGGTTTCCAAGAGACCCAGTACTTC CASATEGFQETQYF
TRBD1 TRBJ1-5 TRBV6-1 NA TGTGCCAGCAGGGAAGGACAGGGTGGGAATCAGCCCCAGCATTTT CASREGQGGNQPQHF
NA TRBJ1-2 TRBV6-6 NA TGTGCCAGCACCAGGGGAGCTAACTATGGCTACACCTTC CASTRGANYGYTF
NA TRBJ2-5 TRBV27 NA TGTGCCAGCAGTTTAAGACGCCGCGGGGAGACCCAGTACTTC CASSLRRRGETQYF
NA TRBJ2-7 TRBV7-6 NA TGTGCCAGCAGCTTAATGGACAGCTCCTACGAGCAGTACTTC CASSLMDSSYEQYF
TRBD1 TRBJ2-7 TRBV7-9 NA TGTGCCAGCAGCCCCCGGCCAGGGGGCTTTTTCGAGCAGTACTTC CASSPRPGGFFEQYF
NA TRBJ1-1 TRBV4-1 NA TGCGCCAGCAGCCAAGATAGGGGCAGTAAGAACACTGAAGCTTTCTTT CASSQDRGSKNTEAFF
NA TRBJ2-2 TRBV6-6 NA TGTGCCAGCAGTTACCCGGGGGACACCGGGGAGCTGTTTTTT CASSYPGDTGELFF
NA TRBJ1-1 TRBV6-1 NA TGTGCCAGCAGTTCACCAGGGCCCCTTGAAGCTTTCTTT CASSSPGPLEAFF
NA TRBJ1-2 TRBV19 NA TGTGCCAGTAAAGAGACAGGACCATATGGCTACACCTTC CASKETGPYGYTF
TRBD1 TRBJ1-1 TRBV19 many TGTGCCAGTAGTCGGATGACAGGGGCCGATGAAGCTTTCTTT CASSRMTGADEAFF
NA TRBJ2-1 TRBV18 NA TGTGCCAGCTCACCGGCGACTAGTGGCAATGAGCAGTTCTTC CASSPATSGNEQFF
TRBD1 TRBJ1-2 TRBV25-1 NA TGTGCCAGCACCACAGGGGGGTCTTATGGCTACACCTTC CASTTGGSYGYTF
TRBD1 TRBJ1-2 TRBV27 NA TGTGCCAGCAGTAAATGGGACAGTAACTATGGCTACACCTTC CASSKWDSNYGYTF
TRBD2 TRBJ2-5 TRBV5-4 NA TGTGCCAGCAGCTCCGTGGGAGGGTCCCAAGAGACCCAGTACTTC CASSSVGGSQETQYF
TRBD2 TRBJ2-3 TRBV2 few TGTGCCAGCAGTGTCTTGCCGAGCGGGAGGGCCGGTTCAGATACGCAGTATTTT CASSVLPSGRAGSDTQYF
NA TRBJ2-7 TRBV5-1 NA TGCGCCAGCAGCTTGGTAAACAGGGACCACGAGCAGTACTTC CASSLVNRDHEQYF
NA TRBJ1-1 TRBV7-2 NA TGTGCCAGCAGCCCCCCGCGGGACCCCATGAACACTGAAGCTTTCTTT CASSPPRDPMNTEAFF
NA TRBJ1-6 TRBV5-1 NA TGCGCCAGCAGCTTGGCCGCGCAGGGTCGGTCACCCCTCCACTTT CASSLAAQGRSPLHF
TRBD2 TRBJ2-5 TRBV4-1 NA TGCGCCAGCAGCCGGTTCGCCGGGACTAGCAGGACGGAGACCCAGTACTTC CASSRFAGTSRTETQYF
NA TRBJ1-5 TRBV18 NA TGTGCCAGCTCCGGGGAACCCACCTGGAGTGGCAATCAGCCCCAGCATTTT CASSGEPTWSGNQPQHF
TRBD2 TRBJ2-7 TRBV7-9 NA TGTTCCAGCAGCCCCCCCGGGGGGGATTCCTCCTACGAGCAGTACTTC CSSSPPGGDSSYEQYF
NA TRBJ2-5 TRBV5-6 NA TGTGCCAGCAGCTTGTCTCCTCGGTACCAAGAGACCCAGTACTTC CASSLSPRYQETQYF
TRBD2 TRBJ2-1 TRBV7-2 NA TGTGCCAGCAGCTCCCTTGGTGCAGCGGGGGGGTTTTCTGAGCAGTTCTTC CASSSLGAAGGFSEQFF
TRBD1 TRBJ2-1 TRBV7-9 NA TGTGCCAGCAGCACGGGACAGGGCAATGATGAGCAGTTCTTC CASSTGQGNDEQFF
NA TRBJ2-5 TRBV2 NA TGTGCCTCGAAGCATAAGGGGGAGACCCAGTACTTC CASKHKGETQYF
TRBD1 TRBJ2-5 TRBV7-9 NA TGTTCCAGCAGGCCGGGACAGGGGCCGGGTGGAGAGACCCAGTACTTC CSSRPGQGPGGETQYF
TRBD2 TRBJ2-1 TRBV10-3 NA TGTGCCATCAGTACCGGGACTAGCGGGAGTTTTGATGAGCAGTTCTTC CAISTGTSGSFDEQFF
TRBD1 TRBJ1-5 TRBV5-6 NA TGTGCCAGCAGCTTGACAGGGGCTGGCAATCAGCCCCAGCATTTT CASSLTGAGNQPQHF
TRBD1 TRBJ1-1 TRBV6-5 NA TGTGCCAGCAGCCTAAAGACAGGGAAGAACACTGAAGCTTTCTTT CASSLKTGKNTEAFF
NA TRBJ2-7 TRBV19 NA TGTGCCAGTACCCTGTTTGCGGGCCCTTCCTACGAGCAGTACTTC CASTLFAGPSYEQYF
NA TRBJ1-5 TRBV5-8 once TGTGCCAGCAGCTTGGCCGGGAGGAGACAGCCCCAGCATTTT CASSLAGRRQPQHF
NA TRBJ1-6 TRBV13 few TGTGCCAGCAGCTTAGAGGCCGGAGCTAATTCACCCCTCCACTTT CASSLEAGANSPLHF
NA TRBJ2-6 TRBV10-1 NA TGCGCCAGCAGTGAGGGCGGGGTGTCCTCTGGGGCCAACGTCCTGACTTTC CASSEGGVSSGANVLTF
NA TRBJ1-2 TRBV4-3 NA TGCGCCAGCAGCCAAGATAGGAGAAGCTACACCTTC CASSQDRRSYTF
TRBD1 TRBJ2-1 TRBV10-3 NA TGTGCCATCAGTGGTGGGACAGCCTACAATGAGCAGTTCTTC CAISGGTAYNEQFF
TRBD2 TRBJ2-3 TRBV5-8 NA TGTGCCAGCAGCTCGAGCGGGGGGGGGTCAGATACGCAGTATTTT CASSSSGGGSDTQYF
NA TRBJ2-3 TRBV7-2 NA TGTGCCAGCAGCCTCCTACGAGATACGCAGTATTTT CASSLLRDTQYF
TRBD2 TRBJ2-5 TRBV7-6 NA TGTGCCAGCAGCCTAGTAGCTAGCGGGTACCAAGAGACCCAGTACTTC CASSLVASGYQETQYF
NA TRBJ2-4 TRBV4-2 NA TGTGCCAGCAGCCAAGTCGCGGGGTCCAAAAACATTCAGTACTTC CASSQVAGSKNIQYF
NA TRBJ2-3 TRBV27 once TGTGCCAGCAGTGATCTTAGGGTCGACAGGTTTGCAGATACGCAGTATTTT CASSDLRVDRFADTQYF
TRBD1 TRBJ1-3 TRBV28 NA TGTGCCAGCAGTGGGACAGGCGCTGGAAACACCATATATTTT CASSGTGAGNTIYF
TRBD1 TRBJ2-1 TRBV27 NA TGTGCCAGCAGTCCGGGACAGGGGACACCGACCTACAATGAGCAGTTCTTC CASSPGQGTPTYNEQFF
TRBD1 TRBJ1-4 TRBV30 NA TGTGCCTGGGGGACAGGGGTGGATGAAAAACTGTTTTTT CAWGTGVDEKLFF
NA TRBJ1-4 TRBV7-2 NA TGTGCCAGCAGCTTAGCCGCAGGTGCGAATGAAAAACTGTTTTTT CASSLAAGANEKLFF
TRBD1 TRBJ1-2 TRBV7-8 NA TGTGCCAGCAGCTGGGAGGGACAGGGCAACGCTGGCTACACCTTC CASSWEGQGNAGYTF
TRBD2 TRBJ2-2 TRBV27 NA TGTGCCACCTCGGGACTAGCGGGAGAAAAAGACGGGGAGCTGTTTTTT CATSGLAGEKDGELFF
TRBD1 TRBJ2-7 TRBV7-2 NA TGTGCCAGCAGCTTAATGGACAGGGGCTTCTACGAGCAGTACTTC CASSLMDRGFYEQYF
NA TRBJ2-6 TRBV27 once TGTGCCAGCAGTTTAAGCACCGGGAGAGCCAACGTCCTGACTTTC CASSLSTGRANVLTF
NA TRBJ2-7 TRBV15 NA TGTGCCACCGGGGGGACGGCTAAGCAGTACTTC CATGGTAKQYF
TRBD2 TRBJ2-7 TRBV9 NA TGTGCCAGCACTCCTAGCGGGGGGGCCCACGAGCAGTACTTC CASTPSGGAHEQYF
TRBD1 TRBJ1-1 TRBV5-5 NA TGTGCCAGCAGCTTACAGGGGTGGATCACTGAAGCTTTCTTT CASSLQGWITEAFF
NA TRBJ2-5 TRBV10-2 NA TGCGCCAGCAGTGTAGCGAGGGAGACCCAGTACTTC CASSVARETQYF
NA TRBJ2-5 TRBV10-3 NA TGTGCCATCAGTGAGTCTAGCCAAGAGACCCAGTACTTC CAISESSQETQYF
NA TRBJ1-1 TRBV29-1 few TGCAGCGTTGAAGATCAAGGGACAAGAGCTTTCTTT CSVEDQGTRAFF